A single sample is the source of the 3 T cell receptor beta chains below, sequenced in a study of blood T cell repertoires in COVID-19. Generated by immunoSEQ multiplex PCR, the TCRdb table keeps only in-frame clones and is missing some. The table has over 250,000 clones, 80% to 95% seen once. Sequences were obtained from PBMCs or T cells enriched from blood (not recorded which). These receptors were obtained from a young woman who had recovered from COVID-19.

The CDR3 DNA follows: TGTGCCAGTAGTATGGTCATGCGGGAGGGTGAGCAGTTCTTC. It is translated as CASSMVMREGEQFF. This sequence joins TRBV19 and TRBJ2-1; 9 bases are shared with TRBD2. Germline V gives CDR1 LNHDA, CDR2 SQIVND (reference sequence). V trimming: 3 bases; J trimming: 9 bases; junction bases outside the gene matches: 6. The CDR3 extends over 14 amino acids.

This clone was observed a handful of times. The chain is built from TRBV5-3 and TRBJ2-7, with D possibly matching TRBD1 (6 bases). TRBV5-3 is identified as an open reading frame with a role that is uncertain. V was clipped by 1 base and J by 0 bases, with 11 bases between them. This CDR3 spans 15 amino acids. The CDR3 DNA reads TGTGCCAGAAGCTTGAGGGACATTCCCTCCTACGAGCAGTACTTC. It translates to CARSLRDIPSYEQYF.

J is TRBJ1-5 and V is TRBV7-9; 10 bases are shared with TRBD1. The J segment lost 4 bases and the V segment lost 4 bases, leaving 7 bases of the junction unmatched. The CDR3 sequence is 16 residues long. Germline values: CDR1 SEHNR, CDR2 FQNEAQ (reference sequence). The CDR3, as DNA: TGTGCCAGCAGCTCCGTGGGACAGGGGAGAAATCAGCCCCAGCATTTT. Its protein product is CASSSVGQGRNQPQHF.